This T cell receptor beta chain was sequenced for a study of blood T cell repertoires in COVID-19. In the study overall: The analysed material was cDNA or gDNA that came from T cells, B-cell-depleted T cells, or PBMCs.

Repertoires were generated with immunoSEQ multiplex PCR, while TCRdb's copy carries only in-frame clones and drops some. The sample yields 120,000 to 150,000 clones, more than 75% seen once. From germline, CDR1 is MGHRA and CDR2 YSYEKL. CDR3 size: 16 residues. The V gene end was trimmed by 0 bases and the J gene end by 3 bases; junction bases not matched to a gene: 8. The receptor was isolated from a man aged 50 or older who had recovered from COVID-19. Sample: peripheral blood. The chain has TRBV4-1 and TRBJ2-7, with 7 bases that match TRBD2. CDR3 nucleotides: TGCGCCAGCAGCCAAGATAGGCTAGCGGAGGTCTACGAGCAGTACTTC. This codes for CASSQDRLAEVYEQYF.